The 26 T cell receptor beta chains below come from one sample, sequenced in a study of CD8 T cells in ankylosing spondylitis. TCRdb redid the calling of the 5' RACE reads with MiXCR, one entry per CDR3 protein. The table has around 340,000 distinct CDR3 sequences, 20% seen once; the top ten hold about 12%. The sequenced sample consisted of blood, either unsorted or a sorted T cell fraction (not recorded which). The receptor set was obtained from a male donor with ankylosing spondylitis or in good health (not recorded which).

In nucleotides, the CDR3 is TGCGCCAGCAGCCCCCGGGACAGGGAAGACACTGAAGCTTTCTTT. Protein sequence: CASSPRDREDTEAFF. The V gene is TRBV5-1, the J gene TRBJ1-1; 9 bases map to TRBD1. CDR1 and CDR2 (germline): SGHRS, YFSETQ. After removal of 4 bases from V and 3 bases from J, the junction contained 7 bases not matched to a gene. The CDR3 spans 15 residues.

This clonotype was detected only a few times. The chain carries TRBV12-3 or TRBV12-4 and TRBJ1-2, with D perhaps matching TRBD1 (6 bases). The CDR3 covers 14 residues. Trimming took 1 base from V and 8 from J, leaving 14 bases between them. The CDR3 bases are TGTGCCAGCAGTTTAGGTACGGGGGCGTACGGCTACACCTTC. This encodes CASSLGTGAYGYTF.

This clonotype came up a few times. The rearrangement uses TRBV10-1 and TRBJ2-1; TRBD1 matches at 9 bases. After removal of 0 bases from V and 6 bases from J, the junction contained 15 bases not matched to a gene. CDR3 size: 19 residues. Germline values: CDR1 WNHNN, CDR2 SYGVQD (reference sequence). This chain's CDR3 is CASSESISVLGTGINEQFF. CDR3 DNA: TGCGCCAGCAGTGAGTCGATCAGTGTTTTAGGGACAGGGATCAATGAGCAGTTCTTC.

This clonotype was counted a few times. This chain connects TRBV4-1 to TRBJ2-7, with D unresolved. Looked up from germline, CDR1 is MGHRA and CDR2 is YSYEKL. This CDR3 region has 13 residues. V was trimmed by 0 bases and J by 2 bases, leaving 5 bases between them. This chain's CDR3 is CASSQEGTYEQYF. In DNA form, the CDR3 reads TGCGCCAGCAGCCAAGAAGGCACCTACGAGCAGTACTTC.

A few counts support this clonotype. Germline is not matched at one junction end, which may reflect a read error. The chain is built from TRBV19 and TRBJ2-5; D not certain. This CDR3 region has 15 residues. CDR1 and CDR2 from the germline V gene are LNHDA and SQIVND (reference sequence). The CDR3 spells CASSIDLGIQETQYF. In nucleotides, the CDR3 is TGTGCCAGTAGTATAGATCTCGGTATACAAGAGACCCAATACTTC.

The J gene is TRBJ2-7, the V gene TRBV10-1; tentative D call: TRBD1 (6 bases). The CDR3 is 16 amino acids. V lost 1 base and J lost 5, with 18 bases in between. CDR1 is WNHNN, CDR2 SYGVQD, per germline (reference sequence). CDR3 residues: CASSEYLGAPGHEQYF. CDR3 in DNA: TGCGCCAGCAGTGAGTACCTGGGGGCGCCGGGCCACGAGCAGTACTTC.

The J gene is TRBJ1-5, the V gene TRBV12-3 or TRBV12-4; the match to TRBD1 covers 8 bases. Losses at the gene ends were 4 bases for V and 0 bases for J; bases not matched to a gene: 5. This CDR3 comprises 16 residues. The CDR3 reads CASSSGQAFSNQPQHF. The CDR3 DNA is TGTGCCAGCAGTTCGGGACAGGCCTTTAGCAATCAGCCCCAGCATTTT.

The J gene is TRBJ2-3, the V gene TRBV5-1; 9 nucleotides agree with TRBD1. The germline gives CDR1 SGHRS, CDR2 YFSETQ. The CDR3 covers 20 residues. The V and J ends lost 0 bases and 3 bases, in that order; junction bases with no gene match: 17. The CDR3 loop reads CASSLGNHTTGGKRTDTQYF. The CDR3 DNA is TGCGCCAGCAGCTTGGGGAATCACACCACAGGGGGCAAGAGGACAGATACGCAGTATTTT.

This chain connects TRBV6-5 to TRBJ2-5; TRBD1 or TRBD2 may be the D gene (5 bases each). The germline V and J ends were trimmed by 2 bases and 0 bases, with 19 bases remaining between them. Germline V gene data show CDR1 as MNHEY and CDR2 as SVGAGI. The CDR3 length is 18 residues. The CDR3 region is CASSYPRDGKNNQETQYF. The CDR3 nucleotides read TGTGCCAGCAGTTACCCACGGGACGGCAAAAACAACCAAGAGACCCAGTACTTC.

This clonotype turned up a few times. The rearrangement links TRBV29-1 to TRBJ2-3; 9 bases map to TRBD1. Germline CDR1 is SQVTM and CDR2 is ANQGSEA. The CDR3 consists of 13 residues. After removal of 7 bases from V and 5 bases from J, the junction contained 7 bases not matched to a gene. CDR3 DNA sequence: TGCAGCGCCCTTGACAGGGGGATAGATACGCAGTATTTT. This sequence encodes CSALDRGIDTQYF.

V gene TRBV29-1 combines with J gene TRBJ2-5, with D maybe TRBD2 (6 bases). The CDR3 has 14 residues. Germline loops: CDR1 SQVTM, CDR2 ANQGSEA. Trimming shortened V by 7 bases and J by 0 bases, and 15 bases separated the two germline ends. In DNA form, the CDR3 reads TGCAGCGCCACTTTGTGGGACTACCAAGAGACCCAGTACTTC. Encoded protein: CSATLWDYQETQYF.

The rearrangement links TRBV29-1 to TRBJ2-5; D possibly uses TRBD1 or TRBD2 (5 bases each). Trimming cost V 7 bases and J 6 bases, with 12 bases left between them. The CDR3 is 11 amino acids. The V gene's germline CDR1 is SQVTM and CDR2 ANQGSEA. The CDR3 here is CSAPGPQTQYF. The DNA of the CDR3 is TGCAGCGCCCCGGGACCTCAGACCCAGTACTTC.

This clonotype was recorded a few times. Here the CDR3 DNA reads TGTGCCGGCTGGCGGGGAACTGAAGCTTTCTTT. It translates to CAGWRGTEAFF. The chain couples TRBV12-3 or TRBV12-4 to TRBJ1-1; D not certain. With 11 bases removed from V and 5 bases from J, the gap between germline ends came to 12 bases. The CDR3 spans 11 residues.

This rearrangement joins TRBV4-1 to TRBJ2-5; TRBD1 agrees at 12 bases. The length of the CDR3 is 17 residues. Germline V lookup: CDR1 MGHRA, CDR2 YSYEKL. Trimming cost V 4 bases and J 0 bases; bases outside gene matches: 6. CDR3 loop: CASSPWDRGLNQETQYF. DNA for the CDR3: TGCGCCAGCAGCCCCTGGGACAGGGGGCTCAACCAAGAGACCCAGTACTTC.

This chain links TRBV6-5 with TRBJ2-1, with a weak D call TRBD2 (5 bases). The CDR3 contains 16 residues. The V end lost 0 bases, the J end lost 7 bases, and 16 bases lay between the germline ends. Germline-derived CDR1 and CDR2 are MNHEY and SVGAGI. The CDR3 loop is CASSYSIRTPMNEQFF. The DNA for the CDR3 is TGTGCCAGCAGTTACTCGATAAGGACTCCCATGAATGAGCAGTTCTTC.

This chain joins TRBV7-9 and TRBJ1-1; 9 bases map to TRBD1. Germline CDR1 SEHNR, CDR2 FQNEAQ (reference sequence). With V trimmed by 5 bases and J by 0 bases, 4 bases remained unmatched. The CDR3 runs 15 residues. CDR3 residues: CASSPGQGLNTEAFF. The CDR3 DNA reads TGTGCCAGCAGCCCCGGACAGGGGCTGAACACTGAAGCTTTCTTT.

This clonotype was detected a few times. The rearrangement joins TRBV12-3 or TRBV12-4 to TRBJ2-1; TRBD2 aligns across 10 bases. This CDR3 comprises 15 residues. V was clipped by 2 bases and J by 4 bases; unmatched bases: 2. CDR3 nucleotide sequence: TGTGCCAGCAGTTTAATGGGACTAGCGTACAATGAGCAGTTCTTC. Protein: CASSLMGLAYNEQFF.

This clonotype turned up a few times. CDR3 in amino acids: CSPNSLVNPYEQYF. The CDR3 DNA is TGCAGTCCTAACTCTCTTGTGAATCCCTACGAGCAGTACTTC. V usage is TRBV20-1 and J usage is TRBJ2-7, with D unresolved. This CDR3 has 14 residues. Trimming left V 8 bases short and J 2 bases short, with 19 bases between. CDR1 DFQATT and CDR2 SNEGSKA come from the germline V gene (reference sequence).

Only a few counts were recorded for this clonotype. The genes are TRBV4-1 and TRBJ2-7; D is ambiguous. The V end was cut by 4 bases, the J end by 2 bases, with 9 bases between. From germline, CDR1 is MGHRA and CDR2 YSYEKL. This CDR3 region has 13 residues. The chain's CDR3 is CASSLDTAYEQYF. CDR3 in DNA: TGCGCCAGCAGCCTTGACACAGCCTACGAGCAGTACTTC.

This clonotype was recorded a few times. This rearrangement joins TRBV20-1 to TRBJ2-2, with D perhaps matching TRBD2 (6 bases). This CDR3 is 15 amino acids long. Per the germline V gene, CDR1 is DFQATT and CDR2 is SNEGSKA (reference sequence). V lost 3 bases to trimming and J lost 5 bases, with 16 bases between them. CDR3 region: CSASRAGLGTGELFF. CDR3 DNA sequence: TGCAGTGCTAGCCGGGCGGGGCTTGGGACCGGGGAGCTGTTTTTT.

The chain employs TRBV6-1 and TRBJ2-1; 12 nucleotides agree with TRBD1. Germline V lookup: CDR1 MNHNS, CDR2 SASEGT. J gave up 9 bases and V 5 bases, and 5 bases lay outside the gene matches. The CDR3 is made up of 14 amino acids. The CDR3 reads CASSLGQGAFEQFF. CDR3 nucleotide sequence: TGTGCCAGCAGTCTGGGACAGGGGGCTTTTGAGCAGTTCTTC.

The V and J genes are TRBV29-1 and TRBJ1-1, with 7 bases lining up with TRBD1. Germline trimming cut 2 bases from V and 4 bases from J; bases unmatched to any gene: 7. The CDR3 is 14 residues long. CDR1 and CDR2 (germline): SQVTM, ANQGSEA. The CDR3 loop is CSVEWRQGGTEAFF. CDR3 DNA: TGCAGCGTTGAATGGCGGCAGGGGGGCACTGAAGCTTTCTTT.

The rearrangement uses TRBV29-1 and TRBJ2-5; D remains unclear. Germline V lookup: CDR1 SQVTM, CDR2 ANQGSEA. The length of the CDR3 is 11 residues. The V end lost 4 bases, the J end lost 6 bases, and 9 bases lay between the germline ends. The DNA for the CDR3 is TGCAGCGTTGTAGGGCAACAGACCCAGTACTTC. Its protein product is CSVVGQQTQYF.

V and J are TRBV20-1 and TRBJ2-7, with D hard to call. Germline values: CDR1 DFQATT, CDR2 SNEGSKA (reference sequence). V was trimmed by 6 bases and J by 1 base, leaving 10 bases between them. The CDR3 extends over 12 amino acids. In DNA form, the CDR3 reads TGCAGTGCAAGGGCAGAATCCTACGAGCAGTACTTC. Residues: CSARAESYEQYF.

This clonotype was found a few times. CDR3 in amino acids: CASIGQATGEQYF. In nucleotides, the CDR3 is TGTGCCAGCATTGGGCAGGCAACGGGCGAGCAGTACTTC. This chain uses TRBV5-4 with TRBJ2-7; unclear D gene. This CDR3 is built from 13 residues. The V end was cut by 6 bases, the J end by 6 bases, with 16 bases between. The germline gives CDR1 SGHNT, CDR2 YYREEE (reference sequence).

The chain recombines TRBV7-9 with TRBJ2-1; 7 bases align to TRBD1. Germline CDR1 is SEHNR and CDR2 is FQNEAQ (reference sequence). V shed 7 bases and J 6 bases; nucleotides not matched to a gene: 6. CDR3 length: 13 residues. In nucleotides, the CDR3 is TGTGCCAGCACAGCCCGGGACAGCAATGAGCAGTTCTTC. Protein product: CASTARDSNEQFF. Combining the CDR3 with reference TRBV7-9 and TRBJ2-1 gives the whole variable domain DTGVSQNPRHKITKRGQNVTFRCDPISEHNRLYWYRQTLGQGPEFLTYFQNEAQLEKSRLLSDRFSAERPKGSFSTLEIQRTEQGDSAMYLCASTARDSNEQFFGPGTRLTVL.